Reported below is one TCR beta chain. The data were obtained in a study of blood T cell repertoires in COVID-19. Study background: Some COVID-19 samples were acute and others convalescent; all came from the United States, Italy and Spain. T cells, B-cell-depleted T cells, or PBMCs provided the cDNA or gDNA that served as material.

During active infection, Seattle patients enrolled and were then monitored through disease. V lost 0 bases and J 4 bases, leaving 6 bases between the germline ends. This CDR3 comprises 13 residues. From germline, CDR1 is SGHAT and CDR2 FQNNGV. Repertoires were generated with immunoSEQ multiplex PCR, while TCRdb's copy carries only in-frame clones and drops some. The sample records around 310,000 clones, almost 90% being singletons. The V gene is TRBV11-2, the J gene TRBJ1-1; D is ambiguous. Sequencing input: peripheral blood. This receptor was identified in a woman between 35 and 50 years old with COVID-19, enrolled during active disease. CDR3 sequence: CASSLEGITEAFF. The CDR3, as DNA: TGTGCCAGCAGCTTAGAGGGCATCACTGAAGCTTTCTTT.